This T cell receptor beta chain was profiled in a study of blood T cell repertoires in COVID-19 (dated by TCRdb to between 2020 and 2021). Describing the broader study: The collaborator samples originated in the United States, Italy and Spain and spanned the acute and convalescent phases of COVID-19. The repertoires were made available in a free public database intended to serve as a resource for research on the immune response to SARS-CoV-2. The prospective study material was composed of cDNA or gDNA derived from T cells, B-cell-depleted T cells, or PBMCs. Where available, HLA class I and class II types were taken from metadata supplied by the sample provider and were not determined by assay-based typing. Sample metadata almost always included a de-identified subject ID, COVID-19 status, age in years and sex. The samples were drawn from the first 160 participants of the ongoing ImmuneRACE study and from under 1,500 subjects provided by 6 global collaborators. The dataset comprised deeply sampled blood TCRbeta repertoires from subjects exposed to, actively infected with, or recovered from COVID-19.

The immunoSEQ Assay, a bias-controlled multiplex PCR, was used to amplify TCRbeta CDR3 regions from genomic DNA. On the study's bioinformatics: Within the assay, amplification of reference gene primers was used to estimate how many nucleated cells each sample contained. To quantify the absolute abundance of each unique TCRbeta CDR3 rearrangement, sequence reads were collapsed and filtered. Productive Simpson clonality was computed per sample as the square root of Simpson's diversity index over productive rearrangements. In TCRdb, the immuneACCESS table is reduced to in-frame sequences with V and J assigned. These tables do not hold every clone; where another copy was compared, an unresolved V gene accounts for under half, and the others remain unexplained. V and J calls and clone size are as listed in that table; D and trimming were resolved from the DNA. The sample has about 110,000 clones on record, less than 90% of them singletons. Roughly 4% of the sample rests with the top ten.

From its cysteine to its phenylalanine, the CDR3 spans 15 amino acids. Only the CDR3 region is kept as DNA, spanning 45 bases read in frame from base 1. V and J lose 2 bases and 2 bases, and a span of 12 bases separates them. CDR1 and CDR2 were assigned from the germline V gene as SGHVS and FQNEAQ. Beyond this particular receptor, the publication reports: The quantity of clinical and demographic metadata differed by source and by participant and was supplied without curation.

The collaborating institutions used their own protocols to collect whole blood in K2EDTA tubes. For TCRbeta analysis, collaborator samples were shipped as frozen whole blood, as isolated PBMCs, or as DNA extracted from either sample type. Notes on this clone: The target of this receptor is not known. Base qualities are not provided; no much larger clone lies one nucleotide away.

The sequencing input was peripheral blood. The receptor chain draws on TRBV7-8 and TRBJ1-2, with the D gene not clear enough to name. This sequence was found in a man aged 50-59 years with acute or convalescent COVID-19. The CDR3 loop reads CASSLLVVANYGYTF. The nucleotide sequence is TGTGCCAGCAGCTTACTGGTCGTGGCCAACTATGGCTACACCTTC.